Following are 30 T cell receptor beta chains from one sample sequenced in a study of beta chain features in type 1 diabetes. Expressed TCRB transcripts got sequenced, as all isolated RNA was reverse transcribed. The protocol was immunoSEQ multiplex PCR, while the TCRdb copy is restricted to in-frame clones and leaves out a portion. The data show tens of thousands of clones, about 70% seen once. Sequenced input: Tregs from blood. These receptors were collected from a woman in her thirties or forties in good health.

The chain recombines TRBV18 with TRBJ2-5, with TRBD2 matching 8 bases. V gave up 4 bases and J gave up 1 base; unmatched junction bases: 8. The CDR3 has 16 residues. The V gene's germline CDR1 is KGHSH and CDR2 LQKENI. The CDR3 DNA follows: TGTGCCAGCTCACACGGACTAGCTCAGGCCCAAGAGACCCAGTACTTC. Translated, it gives CASSHGLAQAQETQYF.

In its sample, this clone was seen once. J is TRBJ1-1 and V is TRBV7-9, with 9 positions matching TRBD1. The CDR3 extends over 14 amino acids. Trimming at V came to 3 bases and at J to 5 bases, leaving 4 bases not matched to a gene. Per germline, CDR1 SEHNR and CDR2 FQNEAQ (reference sequence). The CDR3 loop reads CASSFTGGSTEAFF. The DNA of the CDR3 is TGTGCCAGCAGCTTCACAGGGGGCTCTACTGAAGCTTTCTTT.

This sequence joins TRBV6-5 and TRBJ2-5, with D perhaps TRBD2 (7 bases). From germline, CDR1 is MNHEY and CDR2 SVGAGI. Between the trimmed V and J ends, which lost 0 bases and 6 bases, there was a span of 11 bases. There are 14 residues in the CDR3. This CDR3 reads CASSYSRRGQTQYF. The CDR3 nucleotides read TGTGCCAGCAGTTACTCCAGGCGGGGGCAGACCCAGTACTTC.

The rearrangement links TRBV11-2 to TRBJ1-6, with 7 bases identical to TRBD1. The CDR3 covers 17 residues. V was pared by 1 base and J by 1 base, with 4 bases of the junction left unmatched. Germline V CDR1 and CDR2: SGHAT, FQNNGV. The CDR3 region is CASSLADRASYNSPLHF. The CDR3 nucleotides are TGTGCCAGCAGCTTAGCCGACAGGGCATCCTATAATTCACCCCTCCACTTT.

This clone was observed a few times. The CDR3 nucleotides are TGTGCCAGCAGCCCGGTCCGAGCGGGGGGGCTCACAGATACGCAGTATTTT. Amino acid sequence: CASSPVRAGGLTDTQYF. The J gene is TRBJ2-3, the V gene TRBV9, with 10 bases that match TRBD2. The germline gives CDR1 SGDLS, CDR2 YYNGEE. This CDR3 has 17 residues. Trimming at V came to 4 bases and at J to 2 bases, leaving 10 bases not matched to a gene.

This clone was seen only a few times. Here the CDR3 DNA reads TGTGCCAGGCACCTACAAAGACCCACAGGCAGGGGGGACAATGAGCAGTTCTTC. Protein product: CARHLQRPTGRGDNEQFF. The chain uses TRBV2 and TRBJ2-1; possible D gene TRBD1, 7 bases. Between the trimmed V and J ends, which lost 9 bases and 5 bases, there was a span of 29 bases. CDR1 is SNHLY, CDR2 FYNNEI, per germline. The CDR3 loop spans 18 amino acids. Combining the CDR3 with reference TRBV2 and TRBJ2-1 gives the whole variable domain EPEVTQTPSHQVTQMGQEVILRCVPISNHLYFYWYRQILGQKVEFLVSFYNNEISEKSEIFDDQFSVERPDGSNFTLKIRSTKLEDSAMYFCARHLQRPTGRGDNEQFFGPGTRLTVL.

This chain connects TRBV19 to TRBJ2-6; D gene unclear. V was shortened by 4 bases and J by 0 bases, with 13 bases between the two germline ends. CDR3 size: 17 residues. Germline CDR1 LNHDA, CDR2 SQIVND (reference sequence). As DNA, the CDR3 is TGTGCCAGTAGTACTGGGCAGTCAATCTCTGGGGCCAACGTCCTGACTTTC. As protein: CASSTGQSISGANVLTF.

The table lists this clone with a count of one. V is TRBV2 and J is TRBJ2-3; maybe TRBD1 (6 bases). Between the trimmed V and J ends, which lost 5 bases and 4 bases, there was a span of 13 bases. The germline V gene has CDR1 SNHLY and CDR2 FYNNEI. The CDR3 totals 14 residues. Here the CDR3 reads CASSQQGLADTQYF. DNA of the CDR3: TGTGCCAGCAGTCAACAGGGCCTGGCAGATACGCAGTATTTT.

A single count supports this clone. The rearrangement uses TRBV2 and TRBJ2-1; tentatively, D is TRBD2 (5 bases). There are 14 residues in the CDR3. V shed 6 bases and J shed 5 bases, with 14 bases lying between them. Germline-derived CDR1 and CDR2 are SNHLY and FYNNEI. This CDR3 reads CASSLETTHNEQFF. The CDR3 nucleotides read TGTGCCAGCAGCCTTGAGACTACCCACAATGAGCAGTTCTTC. The variable domain in full, completed from reference TRBV2 and TRBJ2-1, reads EPEVTQTPSHQVTQMGQEVILRCVPISNHLYFYWYRQILGQKVEFLVSFYNNEISEKSEIFDDQFSVERPDGSNFTLKIRSTKLEDSAMYFCASSLETTHNEQFFGPGTRLTVL.

The chain is built from TRBV27 and TRBJ2-5; D perhaps matches TRBD1 (6 bases). This CDR3 comprises 16 residues. Germline loops: CDR1 MNHEY, CDR2 SMNVEV (reference sequence). Trimming stripped 8 bases from V and 4 bases from J, with 23 bases between. CDR3 protein: CASAETRVRGGETQYF. The CDR3 region has the DNA TGTGCCAGCGCGGAGACCCGGGTCCGAGGGGGAGAGACCCAGTACTTC.

This sequence joins TRBV6-5 and TRBJ1-2, with D possibly TRBD1 on 6 matching bases. This CDR3 has 15 residues. V lost 5 bases to trimming and J lost 0 bases, with 13 bases between them. From germline, CDR1 is MNHEY and CDR2 SVGAGI. DNA of the CDR3: TGTGCCAGCAGTGTTCGACAGGCTACTAACTATGGCTACACCTTC. This codes for CASSVRQATNYGYTF.

The chain combines TRBV19 with TRBJ2-1, with D hard to call. CDR1 is LNHDA, CDR2 SQIVND, per germline (reference sequence). V dropped 8 bases and J dropped 4 bases, with 15 bases sitting between them. The CDR3 is made up of 14 amino acids. As DNA, the CDR3 is TGTGCCAGTTCCCGTGGTGAGGTGTACAATGAGCAGTTCTTC. This translates into CASSRGEVYNEQFF.

The chain is built from TRBV7-9 and TRBJ2-5; 9 bases agree with TRBD1. The CDR3 is 14 residues long. The V gene's germline CDR1 is SEHNR and CDR2 FQNEAQ (reference sequence). V shed 6 bases, J shed 2 bases, and the junction held 4 bases outside the gene matches. CDR3 nucleotides: TGTGCCAGCAGGAAACAGGGGGCTCAAGAGACCCAGTACTTC. It is translated as CASRKQGAQETQYF.

This clone appeared once. The chain couples TRBV5-1 to TRBJ1-1; D perhaps matches TRBD1 (6 bases). This CDR3 has 14 amino acids. Germline-derived CDR1 and CDR2 are SGHRS and YFSETQ. Between the trimmed V and J ends, which lost 4 bases and 1 base, there was a span of 11 bases. The CDR3 protein is CASSPGQENTEAFF. CDR3 in DNA: TGCGCCAGCAGCCCGGGACAAGAGAACACTGAAGCTTTCTTT.

This clone was observed a handful of times. This chain uses TRBV6-5 with TRBJ1-2, with D unresolved. This CDR3 is 13 amino acids long. Trimming left V 6 bases short and J 3 bases short, with 11 bases between. Germline values: CDR1 MNHEY, CDR2 SVGAGI. CDR3 residues: CASSQQSDYGYTF. For the CDR3, the DNA is TGTGCCAGCAGCCAACAGTCCGACTATGGCTACACCTTC.

The chain links TRBV7-2 to TRBJ2-2; 14 positions agree with TRBD2. This CDR3 contains 17 residues. Germline V gives CDR1 SGHTA, CDR2 FQGNSA. J was trimmed by 7 bases and V by 3 bases; bases with no gene match: 7. The CDR3 is CASSLKGLAGVDGELFF. The CDR3 coding sequence is TGTGCCAGCAGCTTGAAGGGACTAGCGGGGGTCGACGGGGAGCTGTTTTTT.

V gene TRBV19 combines with J gene TRBJ2-3; 7 nucleotides align to TRBD2. Germline-derived CDR1 and CDR2 are LNHDA and SQIVND (reference sequence). The CDR3 extends over 15 amino acids. V trimming: 4 bases; J trimming: 3 bases; junction bases outside the gene matches: 7. This CDR3 reads CASSTKRGATDTQYF. The DNA for the CDR3 is TGTGCCAGTAGTACAAAGCGGGGCGCTACAGATACGCAGTATTTT. Full variable domain (missing parts from reference TRBV19 and TRBJ2-3): DGGITQSPKYLFRKEGQNVTLSCEQNLNHDAMYWYRQDPGQGLRLIYYSQIVNDFQKGDIAEGYSVSREKKESFPLTVTSAQKNPTAFYLCASSTKRGATDTQYFGPGTRLTVL.

The chain recombines TRBV11-2 with TRBJ2-3, with TRBD2 identical over 12 bases. Germline V gene lookup returns CDR1 SGHAT and CDR2 FQNNGV. V was clipped by 5 bases and J by 5 bases; unmatched bases: 11. CDR3 size: 17 residues. In nucleotides, the CDR3 is TGTGCCAGCAGCCTCGTCGGAACTAGCGGGGGGTTAGATACGCAGTATTTT. It translates to CASSLVGTSGGLDTQYF. Using reference TRBV11-2 and TRBJ2-3 for the parts outside the CDR3, the full variable domain is EAGVAQSPRYKIIEKRQSVAFWCNPISGHATLYWYQQILGQGPKLLIQFQNNGVVDDSQLPKDRFSAERLKGVDSTLKIQPAKLEDSAVYLCASSLVGTSGGLDTQYFGPGTRLTVL.

The chain is built from TRBV6-6 and TRBJ2-7; perhaps TRBD1 as D (6 bases). Trimming took off 0 bases at V and 4 bases at J, with 10 bases between the two ends. This CDR3 is built from 14 residues. The germline V gene encodes CDR1 MNHNY and CDR2 SVGAGI (reference sequence). The CDR3, as DNA: TGTGCCAGCAGTTACTCCGGGACAACTTACGAGCAGTACTTC. Encoded protein: CASSYSGTTYEQYF.

This clone was seen more than once but under ten times. The chain recombines TRBV29-1 with TRBJ2-1; 8 nucleotides match TRBD1. CDR1 and CDR2 (germline): SQVTM, ANQGSEA. The CDR3 runs 16 residues. V lost 2 bases, J lost 3 bases, and 9 bases stayed unmatched. In nucleotides, the CDR3 is TGCAGCGTTGAATTTCGGCAGGGGGCTCACTACAATGAGCAGTTCTTC. It is translated as CSVEFRQGAHYNEQFF.

V is TRBV7-6 and J is TRBJ2-7, with TRBD2 as a possible D gene (6 bases). The germline gives CDR1 SGHVS, CDR2 FNYEAQ. Trimming removed 5 bases from V and 6 bases from J, with 17 bases in between. The CDR3 covers 14 residues. The CDR3 here is CASSQRPGVSEQYF. Here the CDR3 DNA reads TGTGCCAGCAGCCAGCGACCGGGGGTTAGCGAGCAGTACTTC. The full variable domain, completed using reference TRBV7-6 and TRBJ2-7, is GAGVSQSPRYKVTKRGQDVALRCDPISGHVSLYWYRQALGQGPEFLTYFNYEAQQDKSGLPNDRFSAERPEGSISTLTIQRTEQRDSAMYRCASSQRPGVSEQYFGPGTRLTVT.

The chain has TRBV27 and TRBJ1-2; the match to TRBD1 covers 7 bases. CDR1 and CDR2 (germline): MNHEY, SMNVEV (reference sequence). J was trimmed by 5 bases and V by 5 bases; bases with no gene match: 11. The length of the CDR3 is 15 residues. CDR3 region: CASSPTDRVYYGYTF. The DNA for the CDR3 is TGTGCCAGCAGTCCGACAGACAGGGTCTATTATGGCTACACCTTC.

This clone showed up just once. The CDR3: CASSWGQARDEQYF. As DNA, the CDR3 is TGCGCCAGCAGCTGGGGACAGGCTCGGGACGAGCAGTACTTC. V and J are TRBV5-1 and TRBJ2-5, with 8 bases identical to TRBD1. The DNA matches TRBJ2-7 better at its end, which makes the J call doubtful. The CDR3 is 14 amino acids. Looked up from germline, CDR1 is SGHRS and CDR2 is YFSETQ.

This clone was recorded once. The V call is TRBV5-1, the J call TRBJ2-2; D may be TRBD1 (5 bases). CDR1 SGHRS and CDR2 YFSETQ come from the germline V gene. Trimming removed 4 bases at V and 1 base at J, with 8 bases between. This CDR3 is built from 14 residues. CDR3 in amino acids: CASSAGRNTGELFF. In DNA, the CDR3 is TGCGCCAGCAGCGCAGGGCGGAACACCGGGGAGCTGTTTTTT.

In this sample, this clone turned up once. The chain has TRBV2 and TRBJ2-7; possibly TRBD1 for D (5 bases). CDR1 SNHLY and CDR2 FYNNEI come from the germline V gene. V was pared by 2 bases and J by 6 bases, with 14 bases between. This CDR3 has 14 residues. DNA of the CDR3: TGTGCCAGCAGTGAAAAATTCAGGGCCACCGAGCAGTACTTC. It codes for CASSEKFRATEQYF.

Regarding this clone: A junction boundary mismatches the germline segment, possibly from a read error. The chain links TRBV7-9 to TRBJ2-7, with 10 bases aligning to TRBD2. This CDR3 is built from 16 residues. Germline-derived CDR1 and CDR2 are SEHNR and FQNEAQ (reference sequence). The CDR3 region has the DNA TGTGCCAGCAGCGGGACTAGCGCCAGAGGTTTCTACGGGCAGTACTTC. It translates to CASSGTSARGFYGQYF.

The CDR3 DNA reads TGTGCCAGCAGTGACACAGGGGGCGCGGGGGAGCAGTACTTC. Translating gives CASSDTGGAGEQYF. V gene TRBV2 combines with J gene TRBJ2-7; 9 bases are a match to TRBD1. V shed 3 bases and J 7 bases; nucleotides not matched to a gene: 7. The CDR3 length is 14 residues. Germline values: CDR1 SNHLY, CDR2 FYNNEI.

This clone is termed large. The chain recombines TRBV7-2 with TRBJ2-7; no firm D call. The CDR3 is made up of 11 amino acids. CDR1 and CDR2 from the germline V gene are SGHTA and FQGNSA. The V and J ends lost 5 bases and 5 bases respectively, with 7 bases between them. CDR3 loop: CASSLVDEQYF. CDR3 DNA: TGTGCCAGCAGCCTAGTAGACGAGCAGTACTTC.

V usage is TRBV18 and J usage is TRBJ1-1, with 7 bases identical to TRBD1. The CDR3 extends over 16 amino acids. Looked up from germline, CDR1 is KGHSH and CDR2 is LQKENI. V lost 1 base to trimming and J lost 0 bases; unmatched junction nucleotides: 5. The CDR3, as DNA: TGTGCCAGCTCACCACGGTCCACAGGGGTGAACACTGAAGCTTTCTTT. Protein sequence: CASSPRSTGVNTEAFF.

This clone appeared once. The chain employs TRBV7-6 and TRBJ2-3; a weak D match, TRBD2 (6 bases). The CDR3 runs to 15 residues. Germline-derived CDR1 and CDR2 are SGHVS and FNYEAQ. V lost 5 bases and J lost 0, with 12 bases in between. In nucleotides, the CDR3 is TGTGCCAGCAGCCTGCGGGGCCTTAGCACAGATACGCAGTATTTT. The encoded protein is CASSLRGLSTDTQYF.